This is a list of T cell receptor beta chains from one sample in a study of blood T cell repertoires in COVID-19. The assay was immunoSEQ multiplex PCR, and TCRdb's table has in-frame clones only and misses some. The repertoire has about 100,000 clones, roughly 80% of them found once; the top ten carry around 17%. The sequencing sample was made of peripheral blood. Receptor source: a human donor in a cohort sampled during active COVID-19. Each CDR3 is given with its conserved first and last residue. The D gene is left open where the match is weak. Clone size is stated in some rows and not others, as once, few, many or a class when expanded.

j_gene: TRBJ2-2; v_gene: TRBV5-5; d_gene: NA; abundance: NA; CDR3aa: CASSLAAANTGELFF; CDR3nt: TGTGCCAGCAGCTTGGCAGCGGCGAACACCGGGGAGCTGTTTTTT
j_gene: TRBJ1-2; v_gene: TRBV2; d_gene: NA; abundance: NA; CDR3aa: CASSLDKTNYGYTF; CDR3nt: TGTGCCAGCAGCCTGGACAAGACCAACTATGGCTACACCTTC
j_gene: TRBJ1-4; v_gene: TRBV18; d_gene: NA; abundance: NA; CDR3aa: CASSPDSGRQKLFF; CDR3nt: TGTGCCAGCTCACCGGACTCGGGGAGGCAAAAACTGTTTTTT
j_gene: TRBJ1-4; v_gene: TRBV28; d_gene: TRBD1; abundance: NA; CDR3aa: CASGSPTGGNEKLFF; CDR3nt: TGTGCCAGCGGATCTCCAACAGGGGGTAATGAAAAACTGTTTTTT
j_gene: TRBJ2-1; v_gene: TRBV7-2; d_gene: NA; abundance: once; CDR3aa: CASSSLGGGGSYNEQFF; CDR3nt: TGTGCCAGCAGCTCCCTGGGAGGGGGAGGGTCCTACAATGAGCAGTTCTTC
j_gene: TRBJ1-1; v_gene: TRBV2; d_gene: NA; abundance: few; CDR3aa: CASRELGGYGTEAFF; CDR3nt: TGTGCCAGCAGGGAGTTAGGAGGGTATGGCACTGAAGCTTTCTTT
j_gene: TRBJ1-1; v_gene: TRBV5-1; d_gene: NA; abundance: NA; CDR3aa: CASSLGTVNTEAFF; CDR3nt: TGCGCCAGCAGCTTGGGGACAGTGAACACTGAAGCTTTCTTT
j_gene: TRBJ1-4; v_gene: TRBV18; d_gene: TRBD1; abundance: NA; CDR3aa: CASSSGSGGTGGEKLFF; CDR3nt: TGTGCCAGCTCGTCCGGCTCTGGGGGGACAGGAGGTGAAAAACTGTTTTTT
j_gene: TRBJ1-1; v_gene: TRBV6-4; d_gene: NA; abundance: few; CDR3aa: CASSSGFF; CDR3nt: TGTGCCAGCAGTTCGGGGTTCTTT
j_gene: TRBJ2-7; v_gene: TRBV10-3; d_gene: TRBD2; abundance: NA; CDR3aa: CAIGQGTSGTSYEQYF; CDR3nt: TGTGCCATCGGTCAAGGGACTAGCGGGACCTCCTACGAGCAGTACTTC
j_gene: TRBJ2-1; v_gene: TRBV5-1; d_gene: TRBD2; abundance: NA; CDR3aa: CASSIAGGESEQFF; CDR3nt: TGCGCCAGCAGTATAGCGGGAGGGGAAAGTGAGCAGTTCTTC
j_gene: TRBJ1-1; v_gene: TRBV7-9; d_gene: TRBD1; abundance: few; CDR3aa: CASSPRTGENTEAFF; CDR3nt: TGTGCCAGCAGCCCGCGGACAGGGGAGAACACTGAAGCTTTCTTT
j_gene: TRBJ1-1; v_gene: TRBV3-1/TRBV3-2; d_gene: NA; abundance: NA; CDR3aa: CASSPSVDRNTEAFF; CDR3nt: TGTGCCAGCAGTCCAAGCGTGGACAGGAACACTGAAGCTTTCTTT
j_gene: TRBJ1-2; v_gene: TRBV2; d_gene: NA; abundance: NA; CDR3aa: CASGDSYGYTF; CDR3nt: TGTGCCAGCGGAGACAGCTATGGCTACACCTTC
j_gene: TRBJ1-3; v_gene: TRBV7-9; d_gene: NA; abundance: NA; CDR3aa: CASSQGVLRNTIYF; CDR3nt: TGTGCCAGCAGTCAAGGGGTCCTGAGAAACACCATATATTTT
j_gene: TRBJ2-7; v_gene: TRBV2; d_gene: NA; abundance: NA; CDR3aa: CASSESGRDEQYF; CDR3nt: TGTGCCAGCAGTGAGTCGGGAAGGGACGAGCAGTACTTC
j_gene: TRBJ2-1; v_gene: TRBV19; d_gene: NA; abundance: NA; CDR3aa: CASRKSSSYNEQFF; CDR3nt: TGTGCCAGTAGGAAGTCGAGCTCCTACAATGAGCAGTTCTTC
j_gene: TRBJ1-5; v_gene: TRBV10-3; d_gene: TRBD1; abundance: NA; CDR3aa: CAISGTGNSNQPQHF; CDR3nt: TGTGCCATCAGCGGGACAGGGAATAGCAATCAGCCCCAGCATTTT
j_gene: TRBJ2-3; v_gene: TRBV2; d_gene: NA; abundance: NA; CDR3aa: CASNAGGLKGSTQYF; CDR3nt: TGTGCCAGTAATGCGGGCGGCCTTAAAGGTAGTACGCAGTATTTT
j_gene: TRBJ1-6; v_gene: TRBV28; d_gene: TRBD1; abundance: NA; CDR3aa: CASTPAEGANSPLHF; CDR3nt: TGTGCCAGCACCCCTGCGGAGGGGGCTAATTCACCCCTCCACTTT
j_gene: TRBJ1-2; v_gene: TRBV28; d_gene: NA; abundance: NA; CDR3aa: CASRFLGSGYTF; CDR3nt: TGTGCCAGCCGTTTCTTGGGTAGCGGCTACACCTTC
j_gene: TRBJ2-5; v_gene: TRBV6-6; d_gene: NA; abundance: NA; CDR3aa: CASSYAQGETQYF; CDR3nt: TGTGCCAGCAGTTACGCGCAGGGAGAGACCCAGTACTTC
j_gene: TRBJ2-2; v_gene: TRBV2; d_gene: TRBD2; abundance: NA; CDR3aa: CASRPIAGSNTGELFF; CDR3nt: TGTGCCAGCAGGCCCATAGCGGGGTCGAACACCGGGGAGCTGTTTTTT
j_gene: TRBJ2-7; v_gene: TRBV5-1; d_gene: NA; abundance: many; CDR3aa: CASSPPSYEQYF; CDR3nt: TGCGCCAGCTCCCCCCCCAGCTACGAGCAGTACTTC
j_gene: TRBJ1-1; v_gene: TRBV5-1; d_gene: NA; abundance: NA; CDR3aa: CASSLGQRNTEAFF; CDR3nt: TGCGCCAGCAGCTTGGGACAGAGGAACACTGAAGCTTTCTTT
j_gene: TRBJ2-5; v_gene: TRBV15; d_gene: TRBD1; abundance: NA; CDR3aa: CATSSPGQGQETQYF; CDR3nt: TGTGCCACCAGCAGCCCGGGACAGGGGCAAGAGACCCAGTACTTC
j_gene: TRBJ2-3; v_gene: TRBV5-8; d_gene: TRBD1; abundance: NA; CDR3aa: CASSPGTGGFADTQYF; CDR3nt: TGTGCCAGCAGCCCTGGGACAGGGGGCTTCGCAGATACGCAGTATTTT
j_gene: TRBJ2-2; v_gene: TRBV6-5; d_gene: TRBD1; abundance: few; CDR3aa: CASATEGAASGELFF; CDR3nt: TGTGCCAGCGCTACCGAGGGGGCAGCATCCGGGGAGCTGTTTTTT
j_gene: TRBJ2-7; v_gene: TRBV2; d_gene: NA; abundance: few; CDR3aa: CASSEQGYEQYF; CDR3nt: TGTGCCAGCAGTGAACAGGGATACGAGCAGTACTTC
j_gene: TRBJ2-5; v_gene: TRBV29-1; d_gene: NA; abundance: NA; CDR3aa: CSGRQRETQYF; CDR3nt: TGCAGCGGCCGACAGAGGGAGACCCAGTACTTC
j_gene: TRBJ2-1; v_gene: TRBV11-3; d_gene: TRBD2; abundance: NA; CDR3aa: CASSLSPGTSGGNEQFF; CDR3nt: TGTGCCAGCAGCTTGTCCCCCGGGACTAGCGGAGGCAATGAGCAGTTCTTC
j_gene: TRBJ2-1; v_gene: TRBV10-3; d_gene: NA; abundance: NA; CDR3aa: CAIRKGTVSSYNEQFF; CDR3nt: TGTGCCATCCGTAAGGGGACTGTCAGCTCCTACAATGAGCAGTTCTTC
j_gene: TRBJ2-7; v_gene: TRBV29-1; d_gene: NA; abundance: NA; CDR3aa: CSVVPTQAAYEQYF; CDR3nt: TGCAGCGTTGTCCCAACTCAGGCAGCCTACGAGCAGTACTTC
j_gene: TRBJ2-3; v_gene: TRBV7-8; d_gene: TRBD2; abundance: NA; CDR3aa: CASSSRGAGGRADTQYF; CDR3nt: TGTGCCAGCAGCTCCCGGGGAGCGGGGGGCCGAGCAGATACGCAGTATTTT
j_gene: TRBJ2-1; v_gene: TRBV3-1/TRBV3-2; d_gene: NA; abundance: NA; CDR3aa: CASSQLGLAGQFF; CDR3nt: TGTGCCAGCAGCCAACTCGGTCTAGCAGGGCAGTTCTTC
j_gene: TRBJ2-3; v_gene: TRBV18; d_gene: NA; abundance: few; CDR3aa: CASSYAGLITDTQYF; CDR3nt: TGTGCCAGCTCTTATGCGGGACTGATCACAGATACGCAGTATTTT
j_gene: TRBJ1-4; v_gene: TRBV5-1; d_gene: TRBD1; abundance: NA; CDR3aa: CASSLNRGRGEKLFF; CDR3nt: TGCGCCAGCAGCCTAAACAGGGGGCGAGGTGAAAAACTGTTTTTT
j_gene: TRBJ2-4; v_gene: TRBV5-4; d_gene: TRBD1; abundance: NA; CDR3aa: CASSYRGGSGNIQYF; CDR3nt: TGTGCCAGCAGTTATCGAGGGGGCTCAGGAAACATTCAGTACTTC
j_gene: TRBJ1-2; v_gene: TRBV28; d_gene: NA; abundance: NA; CDR3aa: CASSLFPGNGYTF; CDR3nt: TGTGCCAGCAGTTTGTTCCCAGGGAATGGCTACACCTTC
j_gene: TRBJ2-3; v_gene: TRBV7-9; d_gene: NA; abundance: NA; CDR3aa: CASSFTGTDTQYF; CDR3nt: TGTGCCAGCAGCTTTACAGGGACCGATACGCAGTATTTT
j_gene: TRBJ2-3; v_gene: TRBV7-3; d_gene: TRBD2; abundance: NA; CDR3aa: CASRNYGGGADTQYF; CDR3nt: TGTGCCAGCAGGAACTACGGCGGGGGAGCAGATACGCAGTATTTT
j_gene: TRBJ2-7; v_gene: TRBV6-1; d_gene: NA; abundance: NA; CDR3aa: CASSETGNPHF; CDR3nt: TGTGCCAGCAGTGAGACAGGAAACCCGCACTTC
j_gene: TRBJ2-5; v_gene: TRBV11-2; d_gene: NA; abundance: NA; CDR3aa: CASKEGQETQYF; CDR3nt: TGTGCCAGCAAAGAGGGACAAGAGACCCAGTACTTC
j_gene: TRBJ2-1; v_gene: TRBV28; d_gene: NA; abundance: many; CDR3aa: CASSRTGFGYNEQFF; CDR3nt: TGTGCCAGCAGCCGGACGGGGTTTGGATACAATGAGCAGTTCTTC
j_gene: TRBJ1-5; v_gene: TRBV4-1; d_gene: TRBD1; abundance: NA; CDR3aa: CASSQEPSQGASNQPQHF; CDR3nt: TGCGCCAGCAGCCAAGAACCCTCTCAGGGGGCAAGCAATCAGCCCCAGCATTTT
j_gene: TRBJ2-1; v_gene: TRBV5-1; d_gene: TRBD2; abundance: NA; CDR3aa: CASSLSGGPRLAGPYNEQFF; CDR3nt: TGCGCCAGCAGCTTGTCTGGGGGGCCCCGACTAGCGGGACCCTACAATGAGCAGTTCTTC
j_gene: TRBJ2-5; v_gene: TRBV3-1/TRBV3-2; d_gene: NA; abundance: NA; CDR3aa: CASSQIPVDGLQETQYF; CDR3nt: TGTGCCAGCAGCCAAATCCCAGTAGACGGACTCCAAGAGACCCAGTACTTC
j_gene: TRBJ2-7; v_gene: TRBV14; d_gene: TRBD2; abundance: NA; CDR3aa: CASSHLAGALEQYF; CDR3nt: TGTGCCAGCAGCCACCTAGCGGGAGCGCTTGAGCAGTACTTC
j_gene: TRBJ2-1; v_gene: TRBV27; d_gene: TRBD2; abundance: NA; CDR3aa: CASSLSGSSNEQFF; CDR3nt: TGTGCCAGCAGTTTAAGCGGGAGCTCGAATGAGCAGTTCTTC
j_gene: TRBJ1-5; v_gene: TRBV19; d_gene: NA; abundance: NA; CDR3aa: CASSLAVINQPQHF; CDR3nt: TGTGCCAGTAGTCTGGCAGTCATCAATCAGCCCCAGCATTTT
j_gene: TRBJ1-4; v_gene: TRBV7-8; d_gene: TRBD1; abundance: once; CDR3aa: CASSSMTGNNEKLFF; CDR3nt: TGTGCCAGCAGTTCGATGACAGGGAATAATGAAAAACTGTTTTTT
j_gene: TRBJ2-5; v_gene: TRBV18; d_gene: TRBD1; abundance: NA; CDR3aa: CASSGQGIETQYF; CDR3nt: TGTGCCAGCTCAGGACAGGGGATAGAGACCCAGTACTTC